The 8 T cell receptor beta chains below come from one sample, sequenced in a study of blood T cell repertoires in COVID-19. Profiling relied on immunoSEQ multiplex PCR, and the TCRdb table lists in-frame clones only, not all of them. The repertoire holds around 86,000 clones, with approximately 89% as singletons. The specimen sequenced was peripheral blood. The receptors stem from a human donor with acute or convalescent COVID-19. The donor label of this sample is uncertain.

The chain joins TRBV28 to TRBJ2-3, with 7 positions matching TRBD1. CDR3 length: 15 amino acids. Germline CDR1 reads MDHEN; CDR2 reads SYDVKM. With 5 bases clipped from V and 7 bases from J, the junction kept 12 bases outside the gene matches. This CDR3 is CASSPNRDRPNTQYF. The CDR3 DNA sequence: TGTGCCAGCAGTCCAAACCGGGACAGACCCAATACGCAGTATTTT.

This chain uses TRBV7-3 with TRBJ2-2; maybe TRBD2 (5 bases). With 3 bases removed from V and 2 bases from J, the gap between germline ends came to 7 bases. CDR1 is SGHTA and CDR2 is FQGTGA in the germline V gene. CDR3 size: 14 residues. The CDR3 sequence is CASSLSSNTGELFF. Here the CDR3 DNA reads TGTGCCAGCAGCTTGTCTAGCAACACCGGGGAGCTGTTTTTT. The full variable domain, in which reference TRBV7-3 and TRBJ2-2 provide the parts outside the CDR3, is GAGVSQTPSNKVTEKGKYVELRCDPISGHTALYWYRQSLGQGPEFLIYFQGTGAADDSGLPNDRFFAVRPEGSVSTLKIQRTERGDSAVYLCASSLSSNTGELFFGEGSRLTVL.

The chain recombines TRBV30 with TRBJ1-4, with 7 bases lining up with TRBD1. V shed 5 bases and J 8 bases; nucleotides not matched to a gene: 2. Germline loops: CDR1 GTSNPN, CDR2 SVGIG (reference sequence). This CDR3 has 11 residues. As DNA, the CDR3 is TGTGCCTGGGGACAGGCCGAAAAACTGTTTTTT. Encoded protein: CAWGQAEKLFF.

V and J are TRBV5-1 and TRBJ1-2, with D tentatively TRBD1 (5 bases). V dropped 0 bases and J dropped 5 bases, with 14 bases sitting between them. The CDR3 has 15 residues. Germline CDR1 reads SGHRS; CDR2 reads YFSETQ. The CDR3 is CASSLAGMEGYGYTF. CDR3 nucleotides: TGCGCCAGCAGCTTGGCAGGGATGGAGGGGTATGGCTACACCTTC.

The V gene is TRBV4-2, the J gene TRBJ2-7; TRBD2 agrees at 7 bases. The length of the CDR3 is 15 residues. V trimming: 4 bases; J trimming: 4 bases; junction bases outside the gene matches: 10. Germline V gives CDR1 LGHNA, CDR2 YNFKEQ. The CDR3 bases are TGTGCCAGCAGCCCCCCTGGCGGGGAGGGGTACGAGCAGTACTTC. Translated, it gives CASSPPGGEGYEQYF.

The rearrangement joins TRBV5-6 to TRBJ2-7; TRBD2 matches at 10 bases. Germline V gene data show CDR1 as SGHDT and CDR2 as YYEEEE. The CDR3 consists of 14 residues. After removal of 3 bases from V and 4 bases from J, the junction contained 4 bases not matched to a gene. CDR3 region: CASSSGLAEYEQYF. CDR3 coding DNA: TGTGCCAGCAGCTCCGGACTAGCGGAGTACGAGCAGTACTTC.

Only one count was recorded for this clone. This rearrangement joins TRBV5-1 to TRBJ1-1, with D unclear. V was cut by 1 base and J by 0 bases, with 10 bases left in between. CDR3 size: 15 residues. Germline V gives CDR1 SGHRS, CDR2 YFSETQ. As DNA, the CDR3 is TGCGCCAGCAGCTTGTACAGCACCTTGAACACTGAAGCTTTCTTT. Translation: CASSLYSTLNTEAFF. Filled out from reference TRBV5-1 and TRBJ1-1, the complete variable domain reads KAGVTQTPRYLIKTRGQQVTLSCSPISGHRSVSWYQQTPGQGLQFLFEYFSETQRNKGNFPGRFSGRQFSNSRSEMNVSTLELGDSALYLCASSLYSTLNTEAFFGQGTRLTVV.

About this clone: Different DNA sequences within this sample yield the same CDR3. The rearrangement links TRBV6-5 to TRBJ2-7, with TRBD1 matching 8 bases. The CDR3 is 13 residues long. The germline V gene has CDR1 MNHEY and CDR2 SVGAGI. After removal of 8 bases from V and 1 base from J, the junction contained 4 bases not matched to a gene. The CDR3 nucleotides are TGTGCCAGCCGAGGGACAGGTTCCTACGAGCAGTACTTC. It is translated as CASRGTGSYEQYF.